One T cell receptor beta chain is described in this entry. Deletions cut 5 bases from V and 5 bases from J, with 13 bases between. Germline-derived CDR1 and CDR2 are SGHTA and FQGTGA. This CDR3 contains 13 residues. The sample belongs to a study of OX40 agonist ivuxolimab in advanced cancers. Blood draws occurred at baseline, cycle 4 day 1, and cycle 7 day 1. Using immunoSEQ multiplex PCR, the repertoire was profiled, and TCRdb retains in-frame clones only, with some absent. The sample has tens of thousands of clones; around 84% are singletons. This clonotype was sampled from an adult with an advanced solid tumor such as melanoma, head and neck, liver or kidney cancer. Sequenced here: CD4+ or CD8+ T cells sorted from blood, sampled in a trial of the OX40 agonist ivuxolimab. This chain links TRBV7-3 with TRBJ2-7; tentatively, D is TRBD1 (5 bases). CDR3: CASSPRARDEQYF. The CDR3 coding sequence is TGTGCCAGCAGCCCCAGGGCCAGGGACGAGCAGTACTTC.